The clone carrying this T cell receptor beta chain was recorded many times. The antigen is undetermined. This beta chain is an unintended read in a library built for alpha chains; its size means little. The CDR3 runs to 19 residues. The V gene end was trimmed by 4 bases and the J gene end by 6 bases; junction bases not matched to a gene: 22. Looked up from germline, CDR1 is MNHNS and CDR2 is SASEGT. The data were taken from a study of spatial heterogeneity in lung cancer. Study-level findings and limits: The study found that expanded intratumoral alpha and beta TCR counts tracked tumor mutation counts.

TCRdb re-derived calls from the 5' RACE reads in MiXCR, one entry per CDR3 protein. Of under 12,000 distinct CDR3 sequences listed, more than 4% are singletons. The time point is: sample taken at primary tumor resection. There were roughly 78 donors, all of them untreated patients with early-stage non-small cell lung cancer. The TCR comes from a male donor with early-stage non-small cell lung cancer. The starting material was lung tumor tissue, obtained at surgery. The V gene is TRBV6-1, the J gene TRBJ2-3; 7 nucleotides agree with TRBD2. The CDR3 DNA reads TGTGCCAGCAGTGCGATGGTCACCGTAGCGGGCGGACACATTGATACGCAGTATTTT. This gives the protein CASSAMVTVAGGHIDTQYF.